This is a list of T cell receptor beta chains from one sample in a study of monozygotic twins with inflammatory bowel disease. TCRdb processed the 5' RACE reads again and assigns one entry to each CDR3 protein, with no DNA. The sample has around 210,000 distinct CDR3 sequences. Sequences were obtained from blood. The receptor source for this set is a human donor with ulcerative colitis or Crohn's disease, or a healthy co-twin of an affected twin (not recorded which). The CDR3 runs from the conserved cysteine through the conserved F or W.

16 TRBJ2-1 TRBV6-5 CASSSAGPSSYNEQFF
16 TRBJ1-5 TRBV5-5 CASSQGTHESNQPQHF
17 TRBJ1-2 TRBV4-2 CASSQVGQGGNNYGYTF
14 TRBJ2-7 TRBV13 CASSLGSTEYEQYF
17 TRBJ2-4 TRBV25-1 CASSTGGSGLAKNIQYF
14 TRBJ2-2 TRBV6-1 CASRNPFNTGELFF
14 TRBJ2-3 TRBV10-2 CASSDYRVGDTQYF
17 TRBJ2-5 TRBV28 CASSLFSWTSGQETQYF
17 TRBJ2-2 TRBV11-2 CASSLGPSPPFGGELFF
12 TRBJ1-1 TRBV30 CAWSKVSTEAFF
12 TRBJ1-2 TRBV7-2 CASSARTHGYTF
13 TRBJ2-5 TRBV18 CASSYGRQETQYF
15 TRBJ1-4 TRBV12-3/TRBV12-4 CASSATGVGDEKLFF
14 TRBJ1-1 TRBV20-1 CSATVGAANTEAFF
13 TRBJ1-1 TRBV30 CACMPTQGREAFF
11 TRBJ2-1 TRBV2 CASKYFNEQFF
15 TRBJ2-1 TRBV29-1 CSASCRDREDNEQFF
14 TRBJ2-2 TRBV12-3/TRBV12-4 CATAGLMNTGELFF
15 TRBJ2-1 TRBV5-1 CASSSAGHSTNEQFF
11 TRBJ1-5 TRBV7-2 CASSAGLQKHF
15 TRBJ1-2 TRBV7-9 CASSLKSGGLYGYTF
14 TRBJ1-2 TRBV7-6 CASSPGTGGYGYTF
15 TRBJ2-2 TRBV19 CASSMTTSFTGELFF
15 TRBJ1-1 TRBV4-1 CASSHTQAMNTEAFF